The next 20 T cell receptor beta chains were all read from a single sample in a study of spatial heterogeneity in lung cancer. Time point described: sample taken at primary tumor resection. Extraction of whole RNA from tumor, nontumor lung or frozen PBMC preceded unsorted sequencing. TCRdb fed the 5' RACE reads into MiXCR, producing one record per CDR3 protein. Of roughly 80,000 distinct CDR3 sequences detected, roughly 12% appear once; the ten largest clones hold approximately 4.2%. The material was PBMCs, obtained at surgery. The source of these receptors is a male donor with early-stage non-small cell lung cancer.

This clonotype was detected a few times. The chain recombines TRBV29-1 with TRBJ1-2, with D maybe TRBD1 (5 bases). This CDR3 is 12 amino acids long. Trimming cost V 1 base and J 3 bases, with 6 bases left between them. CDR1 and CDR2 from the germline V gene are SQVTM and ANQGSEA. The CDR3 DNA sequence: TGCAGCGTTGAAGCGGGGGACTATGGCTACACCTTC. Amino acids: CSVEAGDYGYTF.

The rearrangement joins TRBV29-1 to TRBJ2-7; tentatively, D is TRBD1 (5 bases). Germline assignment: CDR1 SQVTM and CDR2 ANQGSEA. This CDR3 has 13 amino acids. Trimming took 3 bases from V and 4 from J, leaving 13 bases between them. This chain's CDR3 is CSVEEQVDYEQYF. CDR3 nucleotide sequence: TGCAGCGTTGAGGAACAGGTTGATTACGAGCAGTACTTC.

This clonotype was counted ten times or more. The chain employs TRBV29-1 and TRBJ2-7; no definite D call. Germline V gene data show CDR1 as SQVTM and CDR2 as ANQGSEA. The CDR3 has 13 amino acids. Trimming left V 2 bases short and J 3 bases short, with 11 bases between. CDR3 region: CSVEIGPHYEQYF. The CDR3 DNA reads TGCAGCGTTGAAATTGGACCCCACTACGAGCAGTACTTC.

This clonotype is a singleton in its sample. The chain combines TRBV2 with TRBJ2-2; no clear D gene. Trimming cost V 1 base and J 6 bases, with 3 bases left between them. The CDR3 runs to 12 residues. The germline V gene has CDR1 SNHLY and CDR2 FYNNEI. This CDR3 reads CASSEGPGELFF. CDR3 sequence (DNA): TGTGCCAGCAGTGAAGGTCCCGGGGAGCTGTTTTTT.

This clonotype was counted many times. The J gene is TRBJ2-1, the V gene TRBV7-3; D gene unclear. The CDR3 is made up of 14 amino acids. Germline V CDR1 and CDR2: SGHTA, FQGTGA. Trimming pared 5 bases from V and 3 bases from J, leaving 11 bases between. The DNA of the CDR3 is TGTGCCAGCAGCCCATGGGCTCACTACAATGAGCAGTTCTTC. It yields the protein CASSPWAHYNEQFF.

The CDR3 nucleotides are TGCAGCGTTGCATCACTAGCGATCTACAATGAGCAGTTCTTC. Its translation: CSVASLAIYNEQFF. The chain couples TRBV29-1 to TRBJ2-1; 7 bases are a match to TRBD2. The CDR3 runs to 14 residues. Germline V gives CDR1 SQVTM, CDR2 ANQGSEA. V trimming: 4 bases; J trimming: 3 bases; junction bases outside the gene matches: 6.

The rearrangement uses TRBV4-1 and TRBJ1-2; D is possibly TRBD1 (6 bases). Trimming took 5 bases from V and 8 from J, leaving 18 bases between them. Germline CDR1 MGHRA, CDR2 YSYEKL. The CDR3 consists of 14 residues. The CDR3 region has the DNA TGCGCCAGCAGCGACCTCACAGGGAGAGTAGGCTACACCTTC. Protein: CASSDLTGRVGYTF.

The V gene is TRBV20-1, the J gene TRBJ2-3; a weak D match, TRBD1 (6 bases). The germline CDR1 and CDR2 sequences are DFQATT and SNEGSKA (reference sequence). This CDR3 comprises 14 residues. V was pared by 7 bases and J by 4 bases, with 18 bases between. The CDR3 here is CSVPLKEGADTQYF. CDR3 DNA sequence: TGCAGTGTTCCACTAAAAGAGGGGGCAGATACGCAGTATTTT.

There are a few counts of this clonotype. The chain couples TRBV7-9 to TRBJ2-5; 9 bases line up with TRBD1. The V gene's germline CDR1 is SEHNR and CDR2 FQNEAQ (reference sequence). The CDR3 contains 14 residues. V lost 4 bases to trimming and J lost 7 bases; unmatched junction nucleotides: 7. CDR3 sequence reads: CASSSRQGEVTQYF. In DNA form, the CDR3 reads TGTGCCAGCAGCTCAAGACAGGGGGAGGTGACCCAGTACTTC.

This clonotype was observed many times. The chain is built from TRBV5-1 and TRBJ2-3, with TRBD1 as a possible D gene (6 bases). The CDR3 spans 15 residues. Germline V gene lookup returns CDR1 SGHRS and CDR2 YFSETQ. V was cut by 1 base and J by 6 bases, with 15 bases left in between. As DNA, the CDR3 is TGCGCCAGCAGCTTGCTGGACAGCCAGGCCGATACGCAGTATTTT. Protein product: CASSLLDSQADTQYF.

The V and J genes are TRBV4-1 and TRBJ2-1, with 11 positions matching TRBD2. The germline V gene encodes CDR1 MGHRA and CDR2 YSYEKL. CDR3 size: 19 residues. V lost 0 bases and J lost 5; bases outside the gene matches: 12. The CDR3 is CASSQELAGAGGGNNEQFF. The CDR3 nucleotides are TGCGCCAGCAGCCAAGAACTAGCGGGAGCAGGGGGGGGGAACAATGAGCAGTTCTTC.

This clonotype was counted between two and nine times. This chain uses TRBV10-3 with TRBJ1-5; a possible D gene is TRBD1 (6 bases). Trimming pared 4 bases from V and 4 bases from J, leaving 11 bases between. There are 14 residues in the CDR3. CDR1 is ENHRY and CDR2 is SYGVKD in the germline V gene. Written as DNA, the CDR3 is TGTGCCATCAGTGGGACAGCAAAGAATCAGCCCCAGCATTTT. Protein sequence: CAISGTAKNQPQHF.

The genes are TRBV19 and TRBJ2-7; 8 nucleotides match TRBD1. Germline V gives CDR1 LNHDA, CDR2 SQIVND (reference sequence). The CDR3 is 16 amino acids. The V and J ends lost 1 base and 1 base, in that order; junction bases with no gene match: 6. In DNA form, the CDR3 reads TGTGCCAGTAGTATAGGTCCGGGACAGGCTTCCTACGAGCAGTACTTC. Protein product: CASSIGPGQASYEQYF.

This chain joins TRBV20-1 and TRBJ2-3; no definite D call. The CDR3 length is 15 residues. CDR1 and CDR2 from the germline V gene are DFQATT and SNEGSKA (reference sequence). V was cut by 6 bases and J by 0 bases, with 16 bases left in between. For the CDR3, the DNA is TGCAGTGCAACGGACCGGACCGCCAGCACAGATACGCAGTATTTT. Translation: CSATDRTASTDTQYF.

This clonotype was seen repeatedly, ten times or more. The chain links TRBV3-1 to TRBJ2-7; tentative D call: TRBD1 (6 bases). V was shortened by 1 base and J by 2 bases, with 21 bases between the two germline ends. CDR3 length: 18 residues. Germline CDR1 is LGHDT and CDR2 is YNNKEL (reference sequence). The CDR3 loop reads CASSQGHPSGTSAYEQYF. The CDR3 DNA is TGTGCCAGCAGCCAAGGTCATCCCTCCGGGACATCCGCCTACGAGCAGTACTTC.

Ten or more counts support this clonotype. J is TRBJ1-3 and V is TRBV7-6; 7 nucleotides match TRBD1. The germline V gene encodes CDR1 SGHVS and CDR2 FNYEAQ. This CDR3 comprises 18 residues. J lost 3 bases, V lost 2 bases, and 13 bases had no gene match. The CDR3, as DNA: TGTGCCAGCAGCTTAAGGGACACGACGGGACAGTTTGGAAACACCATATATTTT. This encodes CASSLRDTTGQFGNTIYF.

This chain uses TRBV7-2 with TRBJ2-1, with D maybe TRBD2 (5 bases). The V end lost 2 bases, the J end lost 0 bases, and 14 bases lay between the germline ends. Germline CDR1 is SGHTA and CDR2 is FQGNSA. The CDR3 runs to 17 residues. The CDR3 nucleotides read TGTGCCAGCAGCTTATTGGGTAGCGCAAGCTCCTACAATGAGCAGTTCTTC. It yields the protein CASSLLGSASSYNEQFF.

The chain employs TRBV3-1 and TRBJ2-1, with D possibly TRBD2 on 6 matching bases. CDR1 LGHDT and CDR2 YNNKEL come from the germline V gene (reference sequence). This CDR3 contains 15 residues. V lost 1 base to trimming and J lost 3 bases, with 10 bases between them. CDR3 bases: TGTGCCAGCAGCCAAGTTGTTAGCGGCTACAATGAGCAGTTCTTC. Translating it yields CASSQVVSGYNEQFF.

The chain carries TRBV5-4 and TRBJ2-2, with 12 bases lining up with TRBD2. V gave up 0 bases and J gave up 5 bases; unmatched junction bases: 5. Germline V gene lookup returns CDR1 SGHNT and CDR2 YYREEE (reference sequence). There are 17 residues in the CDR3. CDR3 coding DNA: TGTGCCAGCAGCTTGGGACTAGCGGGAGTAGGTACCGGGGAGCTGTTTTTT. The encoded protein is CASSLGLAGVGTGELFF. Variable domain in full (rest from reference TRBV5-4 and TRBJ2-2): ETGVTQSPTHLIKTRGQQVTLRCSSQSGHNTVSWYQQALGQGPQFIFQYYREEENGRGNFPPRFSGLQFPNYSSELNVNALELDDSALYLCASSLGLAGVGTGELFFGEGSRLTVL.

The chain carries TRBV5-1 and TRBJ1-1; D is unresolved. The CDR3 has 13 amino acids. Germline V gene sequence: CDR1 SGHRS, CDR2 YFSETQ. V gave up 6 bases and J gave up 0 bases, with 9 bases separating them. CDR3 DNA: TGCGCCAGCACGAGTGACATGAACACTGAAGCTTTCTTT. It specifies CASTSDMNTEAFF.